The next 29 T cell receptor beta chains were all read from a single sample in a study of T cell repertoires in cytomegalovirus infection. For these TCRs, the target antigens are not known. TCRdb redid the calling of the reads with MiXCR, one entry per CDR3 protein. The table has over 40,000 distinct CDR3 sequences, around 21% seen once. Sequenced material: CD8+ T cells from cultured PBMCs, taken from culture after CMV antigen stimulation. Receptors were obtained from a human donor in good health (CMV status not recorded). Some clones in this sample may be carry-over from other donors' samples.

This clonotype came up many times. The CDR3 DNA sequence: TGTGCCAGCAGCCAAGGGACAGGGGGTGGGGACTATGGCTACACCTTC. Translated, it gives CASSQGTGGGDYGYTF. This chain uses TRBV4-2 with TRBJ1-2, with 10 bases aligning to TRBD1. This CDR3 contains 16 residues. V was pared by 1 base and J by 3 bases, with 5 bases of the junction left unmatched. CDR1 is LGHNA, CDR2 YNFKEQ, per germline.

CDR3 loop: CASSLRDRSISDTQYF. The CDR3 DNA reads TGTGCCAGCAGTTTAAGGGACAGGTCTATAAGTGATACGCAGTATTTT. The rearrangement links TRBV12-3 or TRBV12-4 to TRBJ2-3; 8 positions agree with TRBD1. V lost 2 bases to trimming and J lost 6 bases; unmatched junction nucleotides: 10. The CDR3 is 16 amino acids.

This clonotype was seen many times. CDR3 loop: CASSSGQKAFF. CDR3 nucleotide sequence: TGTGCCAGCAGTTCCGGACAGAAAGCTTTCTTT. The V call is TRBV12-3 or TRBV12-4, the J call TRBJ1-1; D might be TRBD1 (6 bases). Trimming took 4 bases from V and 9 from J, leaving 9 bases between them. The length of the CDR3 is 11 residues.

This clonotype was observed a few times. V usage is TRBV20-1 and J usage is TRBJ2-1, with 8 bases fitting TRBD2. This CDR3 spans 12 amino acids. Germline assignment: CDR1 DFQATT and CDR2 SNEGSKA (reference sequence). Germline trimming cut 6 bases from V and 7 bases from J; bases unmatched to any gene: 5. DNA for the CDR3: TGCAGTGCCGGGACTAGATATAATGAGCAGTTCTTC. This translates into CSAGTRYNEQFF.

The rearrangement uses TRBV2 and TRBJ2-5, with D maybe TRBD2 (7 bases). The CDR3 runs 15 residues. The V gene lost 2 bases and the J gene lost 0 bases, with 10 bases spanning the gap. Germline V gives CDR1 SNHLY, CDR2 FYNNEI. This CDR3 is CASSEWGGHQETQYF. CDR3 DNA sequence: TGTGCCAGCAGTGAATGGGGGGGGCACCAAGAGACCCAGTACTTC. The full variable domain, its missing parts supplied by reference TRBV2 and TRBJ2-5, is EPEVTQTPSHQVTQMGQEVILRCVPISNHLYFYWYRQILGQKVEFLVSFYNNEISEKSEIFDDQFSVERPDGSNFTLKIRSTKLEDSAMYFCASSEWGGHQETQYFGPGTRLLVL.

The chain is built from TRBV20-1 and TRBJ2-7; perhaps TRBD2 as D (5 bases). V gave up 5 bases and J gave up 2 bases, with 16 bases separating them. CDR1 and CDR2 (germline): DFQATT, SNEGSKA (reference sequence). CDR3 length equals 14 residues. CDR3 sequence reads: CSAAASSHTYEQYF. The CDR3 region has the DNA TGCAGTGCTGCCGCTAGCTCACATACCTACGAGCAGTACTTC.

The rearrangement links TRBV7-9 to TRBJ1-3; no clear D. Germline V gene data show CDR1 as SEHNR and CDR2 as FQNEAQ (reference sequence). This CDR3 is 14 amino acids long. Between the trimmed V and J ends, which lost 1 base and 1 base, there was a span of 5 bases. The CDR3 spells CASSLEGSGNTIYF. CDR3 coding DNA: TGTGCCAGCAGCTTAGAAGGGTCTGGAAACACCATATATTTT. Together with reference TRBV7-9 and TRBJ1-3, the CDR3 gives the full variable domain: DTGVSQNPRHKITKRGQNVTFRCDPISEHNRLYWYRQTLGQGPEFLTYFQNEAQLEKSRLLSDRFSAERPKGSFSTLEIQRTEQGDSAMYLCASSLEGSGNTIYFGEGSWLTVV.

This clonotype was seen at least ten times. This chain connects TRBV7-8 to TRBJ2-7; weak D call: TRBD1 (6 bases). This CDR3 comprises 14 residues. The ends were cut back, 7 bases at V and 7 bases at J, with 20 bases in the middle. The germline V gene has CDR1 SGHVS and CDR2 FQNEAQ. The DNA of the CDR3 is TGTGCCAGCATCAACCGGGACACAAAGGGGGAGCAGTACTTC. Amino acids: CASINRDTKGEQYF.

The DNA of the CDR3 is TGTGCCAGCAGCTTAACGGACAGGGTTGATGGCTACACCTTC. Its protein is CASSLTDRVDGYTF. The chain joins TRBV7-6 to TRBJ1-2; 8 bases align to TRBD1. This CDR3 is 14 amino acids long. The V gene's germline CDR1 is SGHVS and CDR2 FNYEAQ. Losses at the gene ends were 2 bases for V and 6 bases for J; bases not matched to a gene: 5.

This clonotype has a handful of counts. The rearrangement uses TRBV5-8 and TRBJ2-7; tentative D call: TRBD2 (5 bases). CDR1 and CDR2 (germline): SGHTS, YDEGEE. Trimming pared 0 bases from V and 5 bases from J, leaving 6 bases between. This CDR3 has 12 residues. CDR3 protein: CASSLEGDEQYF. CDR3 coding DNA: TGTGCCAGCAGCTTGGAGGGAGACGAGCAGTACTTC.

This clonotype was seen a handful of times. The chain recombines TRBV28 with TRBJ2-7; TRBD2 aligns across 7 bases. J was trimmed by 4 bases and V by 4 bases; bases with no gene match: 10. This CDR3 region has 15 residues. Germline loops: CDR1 MDHEN, CDR2 SYDVKM. The CDR3 DNA is TGTGCCAGCAGTTCCCTGGCGGGGAGGGTATACGAGCAGTACTTC. Translation gives CASSSLAGRVYEQYF. Full variable domain (rest looked up from reference TRBV28 and TRBJ2-7): DVKVTQSSRYLVKRTGEKVFLECVQDMDHENMFWYRQDPGLGLRLIYFSYDVKMKEKGDIPEGYSVSREKKERFSLILESASTNQTSMYLCASSSLAGRVYEQYFGPGTRLTVT.

Ten or more counts support this clonotype. The chain couples TRBV20-1 to TRBJ2-1; either TRBD1 or TRBD2 may fit D (5 bases each). Germline V CDR1 and CDR2: DFQATT, SNEGSKA (reference sequence). The CDR3 sequence is 12 residues long. The V and J ends lost 6 bases and 6 bases respectively, with 12 bases between them. CDR3 region: CSARGEGNEQFF. As DNA, the CDR3 is TGCAGTGCAAGGGGCGAGGGCAATGAGCAGTTCTTC.

The chain joins TRBV6-5 to TRBJ2-7; 7 nucleotides line up with TRBD2. Germline assignment: CDR1 MNHEY and CDR2 SVGAGI. The V segment lost 2 bases and the J segment 1 base; nucleotides outside the gene matches: 2. This CDR3 has 14 amino acids. For the CDR3, the DNA is TGTGCCAGCAGTTACGCCGGGGGGTCCTACGAGCAGTACTTC. Its translation is CASSYAGGSYEQYF.

In its sample, this clonotype was seen many times. The rearrangement links TRBV25-1 to TRBJ1-1; weak D call: TRBD1 (5 bases). The CDR3 has 15 residues. The V and J ends lost 8 bases and 7 bases respectively, with 23 bases between them. Germline V lookup: CDR1 MGHDK, CDR2 SYGVNS. CDR3: CASPEGSGLTLEAFF. The CDR3, as DNA: TGTGCCAGCCCTGAGGGGTCAGGGTTGACCCTTGAAGCTTTCTTT.

This clonotype occurred many times. The chain has TRBV2 and TRBJ2-1; D not resolved. Trimming stripped 5 bases from V and 2 bases from J, with 10 bases between. Germline CDR1 reads SNHLY; CDR2 reads FYNNEI. CDR3 length: 14 residues. In DNA, the CDR3 is TGTGCCAGCAGTAGCCGAGATCCCTACAATGAGCAGTTCTTC. It codes for CASSSRDPYNEQFF.

This chain joins TRBV7-9 and TRBJ2-2; 7 bases agree with TRBD1. Germline lookup yields CDR1 SEHNR and CDR2 FQNEAQ (reference sequence). This CDR3 is 15 amino acids long. With V trimmed by 1 base and J by 5 bases, 4 bases remained unmatched. The DNA for the CDR3 is TGTGCCAGCAGCTTAGGACAGGGTCTGACCGGGGAGCTGTTTTTT. Its translation: CASSLGQGLTGELFF.

This clonotype showed up just a few times. The gene calls are TRBV7-9 and TRBJ1-5; maybe TRBD1 (5 bases). The V and J ends lost 9 bases and 0 bases respectively, with 12 bases between them. The germline V gene has CDR1 SEHNR and CDR2 FQNEAQ (reference sequence). The CDR3 has 14 residues. The DNA of the CDR3 is TGTGCCAGTAGGGCGGGGGGTAGCAATCAGCCCCAGCATTTT. Amino acid sequence: CASRAGGSNQPQHF.

About this clonotype itself: A much more abundant neighbour one base away suggests this may be a read error. The chain uses TRBV6-5 and TRBJ2-7, with 8 nucleotides matching TRBD1. Germline V lookup: CDR1 MNHEY, CDR2 SVGAGI. This CDR3 contains 15 residues. Trimming cost V 4 bases and J 1 base; bases outside gene matches: 6. The CDR3 is CASSSDRGASYEQYF. For the CDR3, the DNA is TGTGCCAGCAGTTCTGACAGGGGAGCTTCCTACGAGCAGTACTTC.

This clonotype was counted between two and nine times. This sequence joins TRBV20-1 and TRBJ2-2; D not resolved. CDR3 length equals 13 residues. The germline V gene has CDR1 DFQATT and CDR2 SNEGSKA (reference sequence). V was shortened by 1 base and J by 6 bases, with 9 bases between the two germline ends. The CDR3 region is CSARALSSGELFF. The DNA for the CDR3 is TGCAGTGCTAGAGCCCTTTCCTCCGGGGAGCTGTTTTTT.

This rearrangement joins TRBV4-2 to TRBJ1-1, with D possibly being TRBD1 (6 bases). Trimming pared 1 base from V and 2 bases from J, leaving 11 bases between. The CDR3 length is 15 residues. In germline, CDR1 is LGHNA, CDR2 YNFKEQ. The CDR3 protein is CASSQGGPGNTEAFF. Written as DNA, the CDR3 is TGTGCCAGCAGCCAAGGGGGGCCGGGAAACACTGAAGCTTTCTTT.

A few counts support this clonotype. The rearrangement joins TRBV5-4 to TRBJ2-7; 8 positions agree with TRBD1. Germline V CDR1 and CDR2: SGHNT, YYREEE (reference sequence). J lost 2 bases, V lost 4 bases, and 5 bases had no gene match. The CDR3 spans 14 residues. The CDR3 nucleotides are TGTGCCAGCAGCGTCCGGGACAGGCCCTACGAGCAGTACTTC. This sequence encodes CASSVRDRPYEQYF.

The chain is built from TRBV28 and TRBJ2-2; D not resolved. V shed 2 bases and J shed 5 bases, with 9 bases lying between them. The V gene's germline CDR1 is MDHEN and CDR2 SYDVKM. The CDR3 contains 14 residues. This CDR3 is CASSLIPATGELFF. Written as DNA, the CDR3 is TGTGCCAGCAGTTTAATCCCGGCGACCGGGGAGCTGTTTTTT.

The table lists this clonotype with a few counts. V usage is TRBV9 and J usage is TRBJ2-1; D is undetermined. Between the trimmed V and J ends, which lost 0 bases and 0 bases, there was a span of 4 bases. This CDR3 comprises 14 residues. CDR1 and CDR2 from the germline V gene are SGDLS and YYNGEE. In DNA, the CDR3 is TGTGCCAGCAGCGTAGACAGCTCCTACAATGAGCAGTTCTTC. Amino acid sequence: CASSVDSSYNEQFF.

The J gene is TRBJ2-7, the V gene TRBV4-3; TRBD2 is a possible D gene (5 bases). CDR3 length equals 16 residues. The V and J ends lost 0 bases and 1 base respectively, with 13 bases between them. Germline-derived CDR1 and CDR2 are LGHNA and YSLEER. The chain's CDR3 is CASSQDLSGPSYEQYF. CDR3 coding DNA: TGCGCCAGCAGCCAAGACCTAAGCGGCCCATCCTACGAGCAGTACTTC.

This clonotype qualifies as medium-sized. The rearrangement joins TRBV7-6 to TRBJ2-7, with 8 bases aligning to TRBD2. There are 17 residues in the CDR3. Trimming at V came to 6 bases and at J to 0 bases, leaving 13 bases not matched to a gene. The germline gives CDR1 SGHVS, CDR2 FNYEAQ. Here the CDR3 DNA reads TGTGCCAGCAGTTCCAGCCGCGGGGGGCCGAGCTCCTACGAGCAGTACTTC. This gives the protein CASSSSRGGPSSYEQYF.

The V and J genes are TRBV3-1 and TRBJ2-5; D is uncertain. The CDR3 runs to 14 residues. With 0 bases removed from V and 5 bases from J, the gap between germline ends came to 10 bases. From germline, CDR1 is LGHDT and CDR2 YNNKEL (reference sequence). In DNA, the CDR3 is TGTGCCAGCAGCCAAGAAGTCGAGACGGAGACCCAGTACTTC. Amino acids: CASSQEVETETQYF.

This clonotype came up many times. The V gene is TRBV7-2, the J gene TRBJ2-7, with D tentatively TRBD2 (5 bases). This CDR3 has 13 amino acids. Germline loops: CDR1 SGHTA, CDR2 FQGNSA. V lost 0 bases and J 5 bases, leaving 8 bases between the germline ends. CDR3 in amino acids: CASSLASGNEQYF. The CDR3 nucleotides are TGTGCCAGCAGCTTAGCGAGCGGAAACGAGCAGTACTTC.

This clonotype has a handful of counts. V gene TRBV2 combines with J gene TRBJ1-2; maybe TRBD1 (5 bases). This CDR3 comprises 13 residues. Trimming cost V 6 bases and J 5 bases, with 13 bases left between them. Germline V gives CDR1 SNHLY, CDR2 FYNNEI. This CDR3 is CASSPGTDYGYTF. As DNA, the CDR3 is TGTGCCAGCAGCCCCGGGACTGATTATGGCTACACCTTC.

This clonotype was detected only a few times. The chain uses TRBV11-3 and TRBJ2-1; D remains unclear. V gave up 0 bases and J gave up 7 bases, with 13 bases separating them. Germline loops: CDR1 SGHNT, CDR2 YENEEA. This CDR3 spans 15 amino acids. Here the CDR3 DNA reads TGTGCCAGCAGCTTAGATAACGGGTTTCGGAATGAGCAGTTCTTC. Translating gives CASSLDNGFRNEQFF.